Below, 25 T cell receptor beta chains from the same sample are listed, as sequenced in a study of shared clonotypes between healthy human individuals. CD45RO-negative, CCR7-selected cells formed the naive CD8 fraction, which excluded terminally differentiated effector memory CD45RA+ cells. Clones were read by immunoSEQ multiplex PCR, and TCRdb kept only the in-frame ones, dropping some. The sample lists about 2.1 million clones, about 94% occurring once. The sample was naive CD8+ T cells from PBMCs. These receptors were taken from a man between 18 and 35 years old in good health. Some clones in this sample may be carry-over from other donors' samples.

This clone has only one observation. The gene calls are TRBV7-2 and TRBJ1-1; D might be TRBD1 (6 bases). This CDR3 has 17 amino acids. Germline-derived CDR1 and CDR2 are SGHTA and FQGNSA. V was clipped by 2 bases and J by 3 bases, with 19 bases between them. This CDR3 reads CASSLRAGVVRHTEAFF. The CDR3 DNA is TGTGCCAGCAGCTTAAGGGCAGGGGTAGTGAGACACACTGAAGCTTTCTTT.

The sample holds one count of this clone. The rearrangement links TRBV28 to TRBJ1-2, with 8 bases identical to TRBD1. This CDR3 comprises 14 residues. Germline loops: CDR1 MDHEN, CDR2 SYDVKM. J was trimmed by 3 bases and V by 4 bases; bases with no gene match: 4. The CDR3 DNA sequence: TGTGCCAGCAGTTCAGACAGGGGTGACTATGGCTACACCTTC. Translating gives CASSSDRGDYGYTF.

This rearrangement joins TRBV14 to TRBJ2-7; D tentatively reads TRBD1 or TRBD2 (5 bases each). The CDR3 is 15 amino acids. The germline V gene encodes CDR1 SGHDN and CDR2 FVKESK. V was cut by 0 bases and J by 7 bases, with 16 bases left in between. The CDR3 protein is CASSQDPPGLREQYF. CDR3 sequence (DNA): TGTGCCAGCAGCCAAGATCCCCCGGGGCTGCGAGAGCAGTACTTC.

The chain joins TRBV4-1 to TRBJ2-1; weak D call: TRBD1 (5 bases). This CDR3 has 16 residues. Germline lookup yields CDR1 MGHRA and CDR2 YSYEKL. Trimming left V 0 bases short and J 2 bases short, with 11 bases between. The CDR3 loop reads CASSQEDRSTYNEQFF. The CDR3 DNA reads TGCGCCAGCAGCCAAGAAGACAGATCAACCTACAATGAGCAGTTCTTC.

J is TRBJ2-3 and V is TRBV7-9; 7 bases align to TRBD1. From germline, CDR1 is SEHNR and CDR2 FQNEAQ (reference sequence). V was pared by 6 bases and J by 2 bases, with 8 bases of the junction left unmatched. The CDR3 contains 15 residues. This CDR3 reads CASRRRDRTTDTQYF. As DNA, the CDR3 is TGTGCCAGCAGGCGCCGGGACAGAACCACAGATACGCAGTATTTT.

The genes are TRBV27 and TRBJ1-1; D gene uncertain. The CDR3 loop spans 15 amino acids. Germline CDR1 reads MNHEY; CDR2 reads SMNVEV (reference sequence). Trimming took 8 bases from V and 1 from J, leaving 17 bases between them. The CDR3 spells CASRPFSGENTEAFF. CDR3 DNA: TGTGCCAGCCGCCCTTTTAGTGGGGAGAACACTGAAGCTTTCTTT.

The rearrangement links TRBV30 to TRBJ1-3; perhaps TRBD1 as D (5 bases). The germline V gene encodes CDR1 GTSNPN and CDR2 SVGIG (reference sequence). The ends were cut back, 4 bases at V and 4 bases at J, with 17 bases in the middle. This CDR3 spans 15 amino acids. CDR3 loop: CAWTNRGPQGNTIYF. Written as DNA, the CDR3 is TGTGCCTGGACAAACCGGGGCCCTCAGGGAAACACCATATATTTT. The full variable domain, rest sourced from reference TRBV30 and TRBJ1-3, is SQTIHQWPATLVQPVGSPLSLECTVEGTSNPNLYWYRQAAGRGLQLLFYSVGIGQISSEVPQNLSASRPQDRQFILSSKKLLLSDSGFYLCAWTNRGPQGNTIYFGEGSWLTVV.

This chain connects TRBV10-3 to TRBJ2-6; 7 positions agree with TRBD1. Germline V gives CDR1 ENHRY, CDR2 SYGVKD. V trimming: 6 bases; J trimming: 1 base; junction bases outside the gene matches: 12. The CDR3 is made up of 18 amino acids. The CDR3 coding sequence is TGTGCCATCAGAAATACTGACAGGGATGATTCTGGGGCCAACGTCCTGACTTTC. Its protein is CAIRNTDRDDSGANVLTF.

In DNA form, the CDR3 reads TGTGCCAGCAGCGCCGCCGGGACTAGCGGAAAGAAGACCCAGTACTTC. Protein product: CASSAAGTSGKKTQYF. The chain couples TRBV9 to TRBJ2-5; 11 bases agree with TRBD2. The CDR3 runs 16 residues. Trimming removed 3 bases from V and 6 bases from J; junction bases left unmatched: 10. Germline CDR1 and CDR2: SGDLS and YYNGEE.

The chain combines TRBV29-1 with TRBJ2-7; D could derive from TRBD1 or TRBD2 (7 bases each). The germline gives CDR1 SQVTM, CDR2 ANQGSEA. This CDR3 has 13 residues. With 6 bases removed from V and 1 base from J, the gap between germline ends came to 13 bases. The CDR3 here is CSVRGGQSYEQYF. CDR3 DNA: TGCAGCGTGAGGGGGGGACAGTCCTACGAGCAGTACTTC.

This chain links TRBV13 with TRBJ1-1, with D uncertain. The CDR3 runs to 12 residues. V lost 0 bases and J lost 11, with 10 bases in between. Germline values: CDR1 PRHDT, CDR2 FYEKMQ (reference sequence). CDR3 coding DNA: TGTGCCAGCAGCTTAGGCCTAGGGAACGCTTTCTTT. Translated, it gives CASSLGLGNAFF.

The CDR3 region has the DNA TGTGCCAGCAGTGACTACAGGGTAAATGAAAAACTGTTTTTT. It specifies CASSDYRVNEKLFF. This chain connects TRBV2 to TRBJ1-4; tentatively, D is TRBD1 (6 bases). Germline CDR1 and CDR2: SNHLY and FYNNEI. V was shortened by 3 bases and J by 5 bases, with 10 bases between the two germline ends. CDR3 length: 14 amino acids.

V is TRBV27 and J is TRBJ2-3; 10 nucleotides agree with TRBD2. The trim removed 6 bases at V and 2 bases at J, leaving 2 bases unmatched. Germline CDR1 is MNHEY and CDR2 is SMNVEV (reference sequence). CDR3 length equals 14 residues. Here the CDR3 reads CASSGLADTDTQYF. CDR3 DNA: TGTGCCAGCAGCGGACTAGCGGACACAGATACGCAGTATTTT.

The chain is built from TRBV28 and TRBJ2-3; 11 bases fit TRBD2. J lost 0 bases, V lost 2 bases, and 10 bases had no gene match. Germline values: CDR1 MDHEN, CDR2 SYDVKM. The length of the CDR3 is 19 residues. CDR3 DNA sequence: TGTGCCAGCAGTTTACCCAATCGACTAGCGGGAACTAGCACAGATACGCAGTATTTT. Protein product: CASSLPNRLAGTSTDTQYF.

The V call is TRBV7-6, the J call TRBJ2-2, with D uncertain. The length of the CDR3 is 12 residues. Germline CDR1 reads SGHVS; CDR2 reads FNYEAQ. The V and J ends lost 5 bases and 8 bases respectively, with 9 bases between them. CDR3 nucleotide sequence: TGTGCCAGCAGCCCCGCTGGGGGGGAGCTGTTTTTT. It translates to CASSPAGGELFF. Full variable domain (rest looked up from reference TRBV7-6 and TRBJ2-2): GAGVSQSPRYKVTKRGQDVALRCDPISGHVSLYWYRQALGQGPEFLTYFNYEAQQDKSGLPNDRFSAERPEGSISTLTIQRTEQRDSAMYRCASSPAGGELFFGEGSRLTVL.

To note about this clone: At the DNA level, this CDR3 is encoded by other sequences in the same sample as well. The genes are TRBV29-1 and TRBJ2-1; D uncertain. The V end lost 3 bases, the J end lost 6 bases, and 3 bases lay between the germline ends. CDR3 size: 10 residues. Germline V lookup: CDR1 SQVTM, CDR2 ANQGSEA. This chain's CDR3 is CSVDSNEQFF. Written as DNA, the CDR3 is TGCAGCGTTGACTCCAATGAGCAGTTCTTC.

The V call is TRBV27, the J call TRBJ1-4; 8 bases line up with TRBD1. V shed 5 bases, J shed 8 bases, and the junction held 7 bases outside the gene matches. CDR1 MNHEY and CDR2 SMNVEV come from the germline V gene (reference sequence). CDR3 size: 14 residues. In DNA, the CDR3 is TGTGCCAGCAGTCCCCAGGGGGCGGGAGAAAAACTGTTTTTT. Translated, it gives CASSPQGAGEKLFF.

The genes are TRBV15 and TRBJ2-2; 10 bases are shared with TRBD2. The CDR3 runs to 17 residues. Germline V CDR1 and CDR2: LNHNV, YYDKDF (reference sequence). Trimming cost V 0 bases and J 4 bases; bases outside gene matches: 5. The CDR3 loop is CATSRDSGTSATGELFF. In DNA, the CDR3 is TGTGCCACCAGCAGAGATTCTGGGACTAGCGCCACCGGGGAGCTGTTTTTT.

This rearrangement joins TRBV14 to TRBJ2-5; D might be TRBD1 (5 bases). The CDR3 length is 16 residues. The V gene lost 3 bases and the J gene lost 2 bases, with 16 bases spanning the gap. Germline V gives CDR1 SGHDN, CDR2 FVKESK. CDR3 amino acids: CASSQGPWGGQETQYF. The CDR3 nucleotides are TGTGCCAGCAGCCAGGGGCCATGGGGCGGACAAGAGACCCAGTACTTC.

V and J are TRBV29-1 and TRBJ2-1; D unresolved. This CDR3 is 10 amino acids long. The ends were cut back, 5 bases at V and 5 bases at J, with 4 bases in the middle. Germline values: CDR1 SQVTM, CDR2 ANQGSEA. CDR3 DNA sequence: TGCAGCGTTAACCACAATGAGCAGTTCTTC. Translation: CSVNHNEQFF.

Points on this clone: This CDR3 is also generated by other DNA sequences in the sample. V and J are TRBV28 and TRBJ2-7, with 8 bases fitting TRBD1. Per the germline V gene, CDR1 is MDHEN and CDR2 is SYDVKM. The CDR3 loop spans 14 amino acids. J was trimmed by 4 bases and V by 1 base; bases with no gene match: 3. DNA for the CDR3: TGTGCCAGCAGTTTATCAGGGGGCGGTTACGAGCAGTACTTC. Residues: CASSLSGGGYEQYF.

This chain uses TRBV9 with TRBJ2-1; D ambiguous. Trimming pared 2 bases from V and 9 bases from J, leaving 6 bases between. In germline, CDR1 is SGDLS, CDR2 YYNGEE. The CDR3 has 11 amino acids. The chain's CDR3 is CASSVRSEQFF. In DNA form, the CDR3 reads TGTGCCAGCAGCGTCCGTAGTGAGCAGTTCTTC.

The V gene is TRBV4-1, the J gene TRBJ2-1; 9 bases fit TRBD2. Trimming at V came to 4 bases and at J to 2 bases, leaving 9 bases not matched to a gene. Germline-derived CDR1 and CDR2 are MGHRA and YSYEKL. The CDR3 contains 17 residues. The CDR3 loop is CASSRHRLAETYNEQFF. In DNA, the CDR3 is TGCGCCAGCAGCCGCCACCGACTAGCGGAGACCTACAATGAGCAGTTCTTC.

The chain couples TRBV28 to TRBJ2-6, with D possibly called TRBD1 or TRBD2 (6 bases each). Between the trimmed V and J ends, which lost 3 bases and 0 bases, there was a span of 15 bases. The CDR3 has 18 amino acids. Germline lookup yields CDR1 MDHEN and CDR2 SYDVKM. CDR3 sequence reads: CASSFYGTGASGANVLTF. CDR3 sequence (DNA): TGTGCCAGCAGTTTTTACGGGACGGGGGCCTCTGGGGCCAACGTCCTGACTTTC.

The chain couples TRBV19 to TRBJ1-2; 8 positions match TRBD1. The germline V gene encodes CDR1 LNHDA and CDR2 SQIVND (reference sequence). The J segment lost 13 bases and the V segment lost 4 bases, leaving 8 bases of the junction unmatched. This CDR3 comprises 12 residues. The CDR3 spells CASSTWGTGPTF. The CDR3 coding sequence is TGTGCCAGTAGTACTTGGGGGACAGGACCCACCTTC. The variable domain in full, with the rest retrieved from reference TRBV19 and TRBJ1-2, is DGGITQSPKYLFRKEGQNVTLSCEQNLNHDAMYWYRQDPGQGLRLIYYSQIVNDFQKGDIAEGYSVSREKKESFPLTVTSAQKNPTAFYLCASSTWGTGPTFGSGTRLTVV.